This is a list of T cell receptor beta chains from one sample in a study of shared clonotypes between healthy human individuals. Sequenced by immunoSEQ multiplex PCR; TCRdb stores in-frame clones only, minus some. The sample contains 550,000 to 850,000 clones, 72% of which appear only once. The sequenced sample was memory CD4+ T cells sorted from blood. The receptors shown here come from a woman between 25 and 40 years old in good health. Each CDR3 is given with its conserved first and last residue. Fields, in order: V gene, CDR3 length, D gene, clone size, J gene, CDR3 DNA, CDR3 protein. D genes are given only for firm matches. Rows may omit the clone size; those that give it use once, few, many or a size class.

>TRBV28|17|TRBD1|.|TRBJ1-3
TGTGCCAGCAGTCCGTACAGGGGGCTAAATTCTGGAAACACCATATATTTT
CASSPYRGLNSGNTIYF
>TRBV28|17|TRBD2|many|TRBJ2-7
TGTGCCAGCAGTTTTGTTTGGCTAGCGGGAGAAACGGGTGAGCAGTACTTC
CASSFVWLAGETGEQYF
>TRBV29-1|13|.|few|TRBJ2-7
TGCAGCGTTGAAGAGTGGTCAGGGTCCGAGCAGTACTTC
CSVEEWSGSEQYF
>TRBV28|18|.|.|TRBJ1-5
TGTGCCAGCAGTTTATATCAGACGGCGGGCAGGGCGGTTCAGCCCCAGCATTTT
CASSLYQTAGRAVQPQHF
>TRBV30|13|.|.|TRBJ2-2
TGTGCCTGGAGTGTAAGGGCAGCCGGGGAGCTGTTTTTT
CAWSVRAAGELFF
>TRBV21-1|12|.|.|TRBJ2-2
TGTGCCAGCAGCAAAGCCGACAGGATACTGTTTTTT
CASSKADRILFF
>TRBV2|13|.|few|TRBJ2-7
TGTGCCAGCAGGAGAGGGAATTCGGACGAGCAGTACTTC
CASRRGNSDEQYF
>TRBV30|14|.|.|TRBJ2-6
TGTGCCTGGAGTGTTGGGTATGGGGCCAACGTCCTGACTTTC
CAWSVGYGANVLTF
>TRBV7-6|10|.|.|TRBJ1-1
TGTGCCAGCAGCTTATCTGAAGCTTTCTTT
CASSLSEAFF
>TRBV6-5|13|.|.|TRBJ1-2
TGTGCCAGCAGTTCTTTGGGTTTTGGCGGCTACACCTTC
CASSSLGFGGYTF
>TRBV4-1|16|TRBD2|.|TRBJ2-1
TGCGCCAGCAGCCAAGGGCTAGCGGGAGTCTACAATGAGCAGTTCTTC
CASSQGLAGVYNEQFF
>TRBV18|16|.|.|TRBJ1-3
TGTGCCAGCTCACGGATACAGGATGACTCTGGAAACACCATATATTTT
CASSRIQDDSGNTIYF
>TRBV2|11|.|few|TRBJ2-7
TGTGCCAGCAGTCTGATCTACGAGCAGTACTTC
CASSLIYEQYF
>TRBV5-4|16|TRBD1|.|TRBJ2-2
TGTGCCAGCAGCCAACAACAGGGGGCGAACACCGGGGAGCTGTTTTTT
CASSQQQGANTGELFF
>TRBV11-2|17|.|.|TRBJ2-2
TGTGCCAGCAGCTTAGACTCCCGGGCCCTAAACACCGGGGAGCTGTTTTTT
CASSLDSRALNTGELFF
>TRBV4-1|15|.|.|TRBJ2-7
TGCGCCAGCAGCCAAGACTGGAGCGGCTCCTACGAGCAGTACTTC
CASSQDWSGSYEQYF
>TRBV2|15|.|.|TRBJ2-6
TGTGCCAGCACTACCGGGACAACTGGGGCCAACGTCCTGACTTTC
CASTTGTTGANVLTF